The present entry profiles one T cell receptor beta chain with its context. Using immunoSEQ multiplex PCR, the repertoire was profiled, and TCRdb retains in-frame clones only, with some absent. This sample yields just under 20,000 clones, of which around 84% are seen a single time; more than 13% belongs to the top ten. This sample was included in a study of OX40 agonist ivuxolimab in advanced cancers. V lost 0 bases to trimming and J lost 4 bases, with 12 bases between them. CDR1 is SGDLS, CDR2 YYNGEE, per germline. This CDR3 has 15 residues. This TCR came from an adult with an advanced solid tumor such as melanoma, head and neck, liver or kidney cancer. The input for sequencing was CD4+ or CD8+ T cells sorted from blood, taken in a trial of the OX40 agonist ivuxolimab. The chain joins TRBV9 to TRBJ2-3; D unclear. The CDR3 loop is CASSVGSLVPDTQYF. The CDR3 DNA is TGTGCCAGCAGCGTAGGGTCTTTGGTTCCAGATACGCAGTATTTT.